The rows below give T cell receptor beta chains drawn from one sample of a study of cytomegalovirus exposure and HLA in healthy donors. The method was immunoSEQ multiplex PCR; TCRdb's version includes in-frame clones alone and lacks a portion of them. Of approximately 100,000 clones in the sample, around 9.1% are singletons; the top ten hold under 6.5%. Material for sequencing was PBMCs. These receptors came from a man aged 35 to 55 in good health and CMV-seropositive. Each CDR3 is given with its conserved first and last residue. A D gene is named only where the DNA matches it firmly. Rows give clone size only sometimes, using once, few, many, or a class for an expanded clone.

size: .
length: 14
J: TRBJ1-2
V: TRBV2
D: .
DNA: TGTGCCAGTACCCAGTTGACGGCCGGGGAAGGCTACACCTTC
CDR3: CASTQLTAGEGYTF

size: .
length: 15
J: TRBJ2-3
V: TRBV9
D: .
DNA: TGTGCCAGCAGCGTACGGCTAGCCTCGACAGATACGCAGTATTTT
CDR3: CASSVRLASTDTQYF

size: few
length: 16
J: TRBJ2-5
V: TRBV7-9
D: .
DNA: TGTGCCAGCAGCTCCGGACAGTTGAAATGGAGAGAGACCCAGTACTTC
CDR3: CASSSGQLKWRETQYF

size: few
length: 15
J: TRBJ2-5
V: TRBV5-1
D: TRBD1
DNA: TGCGCCAGCAGCTTGTCTCAGGGGGCGGGAGAGACCCAGTACTTC
CDR3: CASSLSQGAGETQYF

size: few
length: 16
J: TRBJ2-7
V: TRBV25-1
D: TRBD1
DNA: TGTGCCAGCAGTGAAACCCGGACAGGGGGCTTCAGCGAGCAGTACTTC
CDR3: CASSETRTGGFSEQYF

size: .
length: 14
J: TRBJ1-1
V: TRBV7-9
D: .
DNA: TGTGCCAGCAGCTTAGCGGCCAGGAACACTGAAGCTTTCTTT
CDR3: CASSLAARNTEAFF

size: .
length: 14
J: TRBJ2-7
V: TRBV5-1
D: TRBD2
DNA: TGCGCCAGCAAGACTAGCGGGAGGGCCTACGAGCAGTACTTC
CDR3: CASKTSGRAYEQYF

size: .
length: 15
J: TRBJ2-5
V: TRBV5-6
D: TRBD1
DNA: TGTGCCAGCAGCTTCCTCGACAGGGACCAAGAGACCCAGTACTTC
CDR3: CASSFLDRDQETQYF

size: .
length: 14
J: TRBJ2-1
V: TRBV30
D: .
DNA: TGTGCCTGGAGTGAGTATAACGGCTACAATGAGCAGTTCTTC
CDR3: CAWSEYNGYNEQFF

size: .
length: 15
J: TRBJ1-2
V: TRBV5-5
D: .
DNA: TGTGCCAGCAGCTTGGACGCAGGGACTAACTATGGCTACACCTTC
CDR3: CASSLDAGTNYGYTF

size: .
length: 13
J: TRBJ1-1
V: TRBV27
D: .
DNA: TGTGCCAGAAGGCGCGGGGCGAACACTGAAGCTTTCTTT
CDR3: CARRRGANTEAFF

size: .
length: 12
J: TRBJ2-5
V: TRBV15
D: TRBD1
DNA: TGTGCCACCAGCAGAGCACAGGGGTCCCAGTACTTC
CDR3: CATSRAQGSQYF

size: few
length: 16
J: TRBJ2-6
V: TRBV11-2
D: .
DNA: TGTGCCAGCAGGTTTAATCCAGGGCCCGGGGCCAACGTCCTGACTTTC
CDR3: CASRFNPGPGANVLTF